This T cell receptor (beta chain) was captured by sequencing in a study of tumor-infiltrating lymphocytes in primary liver carcinoma. For blood RNA, unsorted whole blood served as the source, and germline DNA was extracted too. The CDR3 covers 15 residues. Germline V gene lookup returns CDR1 SGHRS and CDR2 YFSETQ. V lost 0 bases and J lost 3; bases outside the gene matches: 5. Priming with a constant-region primer yielded TCR beta cDNA from 450 to 550 ng total RNA. What produced the TCR beta libraries was three nested multiplex PCR rounds using slightly modified ARM-PCR. Both of the initial two PCR rounds ran for about 11 cycles and employed TRBV1-TRBV30 forward primers alongside a C-beta reverse primer. TCRdb re-called the multiplex PCR reads through MiXCR, storing one row per CDR3 protein. In the table there are 250,000 to 400,000 distinct CDR3 sequences, over 55% of which are singletons. General study findings and limits: Tumors had a significantly higher top-250-clone fraction than blood (p = 0.039).

This clonotype was counted between two and nine times. What it binds is unknown. V gene TRBV5-1 combines with J gene TRBJ2-7; 8 nucleotides align to TRBD1. The sample comprised peripheral blood. This sequence originates from a man aged 35 to 55 with primary liver carcinoma and hepatitis B virus infection. For the CDR3, the DNA is TGCGCCAGCAGCTTGGGACAGGGGAGGAACTACGAGCAGTACTTC. It codes for CASSLGQGRNYEQYF.